This T cell receptor beta chain was profiled in a study of shared clonotypes between healthy human individuals. Study results and limitations: Larger richness was generally estimated for naive than memory subsets.

CD45RO-negative cells were positively selected for CCR7, leaving out terminally differentiated effector memory CD45RA+ cells. Donors, healthy HIV-negative adults, lacked recent acute infections or vaccinations. Here immunoSEQ multiplex PCR was the method, and the copy in TCRdb shows in-frame clones only, minus some. The sample records about 2.1 million clones, 93% being singletons. This CDR3 region has 15 residues. Germline-derived CDR1 and CDR2 are MGHRA and YSYEKL. Unmatched junction bases numbered 3, after V lost 0 bases and J lost 3 bases. Concerning this clone: Its antigen is not identified.

Input material: naive CD8+ T cells from PBMCs. The chain joins TRBV4-1 to TRBJ2-5, with 8 bases matching TRBD2. The clonotype was recovered from a man between 18 and 35 years old in good health. Some clones in this sample may be carry-over from other donors' samples. The CDR3 sequence: CASSQDPAGEETQYF. The CDR3 coding sequence is TGCGCCAGCAGCCAAGATCCAGCGGGAGAAGAGACCCAGTACTTC.